These T cell receptor beta chains were read from a single sample in a study of blood T cells in healthy people across ages. TCRdb re-called the 5' RACE reads with MiXCR, one entry per CDR3 protein. Of over 1,500,000 distinct CDR3 sequences listed, 39% are singletons. Sequences were obtained from blood. The receptors here all came from a human donor in good health. Each CDR3 is given with its conserved first and last residue. The D gene is left open where the match is weak. The size of a clone is reported for some rows only, either as once, few or many, or as a class for expanded clones.

TRBV7-2,TRBD1,few,TRBJ1-1,CASSLTGGYNTEAFF,TGTGCCAGCAGCTTGACAGGGGGGTATAACACTGAAGCTTTCTTT
TRBV7-2,NA,NA,TRBJ2-1,CASSLGGSDGVQFF,TGTGCCAGCAGCTTAGGGGGTTCGGACGGCGTGCAGTTCTTC
TRBV7-2,TRBD1,few,TRBJ1-2,CASSFGTAPNYGYTF,TGTGCCAGCAGCTTTGGGACAGCTCCGAACTATGGCTACACCTTC
TRBV6-2/TRBV6-3,NA,few,TRBJ2-7,CASSYGGPRFSYEQYF,TGTGCCAGCAGTTACGGGGGTCCCCGTTTTTCTTACGAGCAGTACTTC
TRBV27,NA,NA,TRBJ2-5,CASSSAGGVETQYF,TGTGCCAGCAGTTCAGCGGGCGGGGTAGAGACCCAGTACTTC
TRBV6-2/TRBV6-3,TRBD2,NA,TRBJ2-7,CASKKGGFSYEQYF,TGTGCCAGCAAAAAGGGAGGGTTCTCCTACGAGCAGTACTTC
TRBV9,NA,NA,TRBJ2-7,CASSVELSSYEQYF,TGTGCCAGCAGCGTAGAACTCAGCTCCTACGAGCAGTACTTC
TRBV2,NA,few,TRBJ2-1,CASSVEIYHPYNEQFF,TGTGCCAGCAGTGTGGAGATTTACCATCCCTACAATGAGCAGTTCTTC
TRBV12-3/TRBV12-4,NA,NA,TRBJ1-1,CASIPTGVVSEAFF,TGTGCCAGCATCCCGACGGGTGTTGTCTCTGAAGCTTTCTTT
TRBV6-2/TRBV6-3,NA,few,TRBJ2-4,CASSYLELAKNIQYF,TGTGCCAGCAGTTACCTAGAGCTAGCCAAAAACATTCAGTACTTC
TRBV27,NA,few,TRBJ2-6,CASSLLEKGANVLTF,TGTGCCAGCAGTTTATTGGAAAAGGGGGCCAACGTCCTGACTTTC
TRBV15,NA,NA,TRBJ2-7,CATSRERGGRGVF,TGTGCCACCAGCAGGGAACGCGGTGGGAGGGGGGTCTTC
TRBV5-1,NA,few,TRBJ1-2,CASSLGQNQNYGYTF,TGCGCCAGCAGCTTGGGACAGAATCAAAACTATGGCTACACCTTC
TRBV18,NA,few,TRBJ2-7,CASSPTATYEQYF,TGTGCCAGCTCACCGACAGCGACCTACGAGCAGTACTTC
TRBV27,NA,NA,TRBJ2-1,CASSPDTAYNEQFF,TGTGCCAGCAGCCCAGATACGGCCTACAATGAGCAGTTCTTC
TRBV5-1,TRBD1,few,TRBJ2-1,CASRLLWGQGGDEQFF,TGCGCCAGCAGGCTCTTGTGGGGACAGGGAGGCGATGAGCAGTTCTTC
TRBV24-1,TRBD1,NA,TRBJ2-1,CATSDRVGAGQGEYEQFF,TGTGCCACCAGTGACCGCGTAGGGGCGGGACAGGGGGAGTATGAGCAGTTCTTC
TRBV7-9,NA,NA,TRBJ2-1,CASSLDAVDNEQFF,TGTGCCAGCAGCTTAGACGCAGTCGACAATGAGCAGTTCTTC
TRBV20-1,NA,few,TRBJ1-5,CSAREGRGDQPQHF,TGCAGTGCTAGAGAGGGGAGGGGGGATCAGCCCCAGCATTTT
TRBV11-3,NA,NA,TRBJ2-7,CASSLDQGTYLGEQYF,TGTGCCAGCAGCTTAGATCAAGGGACATATCTGGGCGAGCAGTACTTC
TRBV20-1,NA,once,TRBJ2-5,CSARAADSLLNEQYF,TGCAGTGCTAGAGCGGCCGACAGCCTGCTTAATGAGCAGTACTTC
TRBV20-1,NA,many,TRBJ1-1,CSARGGGNTEAFF,TGCAGTGCTAGAGGAGGGGGGAACACTGAAGCTTTCTTT
TRBV7-6,NA,NA,TRBJ2-4,CASSLKETNNEQYF,TGTGCCAGCAGCTTAAAAGAGACTAATAATGAGCAGTACTTC
TRBV2,TRBD1,NA,TRBJ1-1,CASSEGRGLLKAFF,TGTGCCAGCAGCGAGGGTAGGGGGCTCCTGAAGGCTTTCTTT
TRBV24-1,NA,NA,TRBJ2-6,CATSDWHGTTGSGANVLTF,TGTGCCACCAGTGATTGGCATGGGACAACGGGGTCGGGGGCCAACGTCCTGACTTTC
TRBV30,TRBD2,NA,TRBJ2-1,CAWTPSGDYNEQFF,TGTGCCTGGACCCCTAGCGGGGACTACAATGAGCAGTTCTTC